The 9 T cell receptor beta chains below come from one sample, sequenced in a study of immune evolution from preneoplasia to lung adenocarcinoma. Profiled with immunoSEQ multiplex PCR; TCRdb holds only in-frame clones, not every one. The top ten hold around 3% of the sample, which has roughly 7,000 clones, about 80% seen once. The sample was FFPE invasive lung adenocarcinoma tissue. Receptor source: a person between 35 and 49 years old with lung adenocarcinoma.

The genes are TRBV5-1 and TRBJ2-5; 11 nucleotides align to TRBD1. The CDR3 spans 14 residues. The germline V gene has CDR1 SGHRS and CDR2 YFSETQ. The ends lost 4 bases at V and 4 bases at J; junction bases unmatched: 3. The CDR3 protein is CASSPGTGGETQYF. CDR3 nucleotide sequence: TGCGCCAGCAGCCCGGGGACAGGGGGAGAGACCCAGTACTTC. Combining the CDR3 with reference TRBV5-1 and TRBJ2-5 gives the whole variable domain KAGVTQTPRYLIKTRGQQVTLSCSPISGHRSVSWYQQTPGQGLQFLFEYFSETQRNKGNFPGRFSGRQFSNSRSEMNVSTLELGDSALYLCASSPGTGGETQYFGPGTRLLVL.

J is TRBJ1-2 and V is TRBV19; the D is unclear. Germline V gene data show CDR1 as LNHDA and CDR2 as SQIVND (reference sequence). Trimming pared 10 bases from V and 4 bases from J, leaving 16 bases between. The CDR3 has 13 residues. The CDR3 loop is CANKETNLYGYTF. As DNA, the CDR3 is TGTGCCAATAAGGAGACGAATCTCTATGGCTACACCTTC.

V gene TRBV28 combines with J gene TRBJ2-1; possibly TRBD1 or TRBD2 for D (5 bases each). Trimming took off 5 bases at V and 1 base at J, with 12 bases between the two ends. CDR3 length equals 15 residues. Germline values: CDR1 MDHEN, CDR2 SYDVKM. The CDR3 sequence: CASSPVGGSYNEQFF. The CDR3 DNA reads as TGTGCCAGCAGTCCAGTTGGGGGATCCTACAATGAGCAGTTCTTC.

The chain uses TRBV6-5 and TRBJ2-1; D unclear. Per the germline V gene, CDR1 is MNHEY and CDR2 is SVGAGI. This CDR3 is built from 14 residues. V lost 0 bases to trimming and J lost 9 bases, with 12 bases between them. The CDR3 sequence: CASSYSSGMGEQFF. CDR3 nucleotide sequence: TGTGCCAGCAGTTACTCGAGTGGCATGGGTGAGCAGTTCTTC.

The chain joins TRBV7-9 to TRBJ2-7, with TRBD1 identical over 7 bases. Trimming took 3 bases from V and 6 from J; bases not matched to a gene: 11. The CDR3 consists of 15 residues. CDR1 is SEHNR, CDR2 FQNEAQ, per germline (reference sequence). The CDR3 loop is CASSLSIEGALEQYF. CDR3 sequence (DNA): TGTGCCAGCAGCTTGAGTATCGAGGGGGCGCTCGAGCAGTACTTC.

This sequence joins TRBV5-1 and TRBJ2-7, with D tentatively TRBD2 (6 bases). V was pared by 4 bases and J by 0 bases, with 11 bases between. The CDR3 loop spans 14 amino acids. The germline V gene has CDR1 SGHRS and CDR2 YFSETQ. CDR3 region: CASSPAGSSYEQYF. In DNA form, the CDR3 reads TGCGCCAGCAGCCCGGCCGGGAGCTCCTACGAGCAGTACTTC.

This CDR3 is CASSPTGQANQPQHF. The CDR3 nucleotides are TGTGCCAGCAGCCCCACGGGACAGGCAAATCAGCCCCAGCATTTT. This chain joins TRBV7-2 and TRBJ1-5; 8 nucleotides line up with TRBD1. The germline CDR1 and CDR2 sequences are SGHTA and FQGNSA. The CDR3 covers 15 residues. With V trimmed by 5 bases and J by 4 bases, 7 bases remained unmatched.

V is TRBV9 and J is TRBJ2-2, with D tentatively TRBD2 (5 bases). Germline V gene lookup returns CDR1 SGDLS and CDR2 YYNGEE. V was cut by 0 bases and J by 7 bases, with 10 bases left in between. This CDR3 is 14 amino acids long. In DNA, the CDR3 is TGTGCCAGCAGCGTAGCTCGAGGGAGCGGGGAGCTGTTTTTT. This encodes CASSVARGSGELFF.

Only a few counts were recorded for this clone. V gene TRBV7-2 combines with J gene TRBJ2-1, with D possibly being TRBD1 or TRBD2 (6 bases each). The V and J ends lost 2 bases and 15 bases respectively, with 14 bases between them. Germline values: CDR1 SGHTA, CDR2 FQGNSA. The CDR3 has 12 amino acids. The CDR3 loop reads CASSLYGGWSFF. The CDR3 DNA reads TGTGCCAGCAGCTTATACGGGGGCTGGTCGTTCTTC.